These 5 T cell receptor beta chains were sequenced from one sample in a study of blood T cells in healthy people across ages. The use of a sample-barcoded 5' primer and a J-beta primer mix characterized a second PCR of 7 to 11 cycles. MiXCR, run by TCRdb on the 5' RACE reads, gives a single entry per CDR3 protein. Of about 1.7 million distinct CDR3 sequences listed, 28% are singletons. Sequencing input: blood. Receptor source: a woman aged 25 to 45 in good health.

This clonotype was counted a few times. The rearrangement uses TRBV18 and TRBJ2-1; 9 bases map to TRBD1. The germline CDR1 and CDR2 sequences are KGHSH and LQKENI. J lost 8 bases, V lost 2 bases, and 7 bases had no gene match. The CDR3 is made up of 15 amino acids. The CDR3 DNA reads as TGTGCCAGCTCACCAACCGGGACAGGGTACGATGAGCAGTTCTTC. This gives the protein CASSPTGTGYDEQFF.

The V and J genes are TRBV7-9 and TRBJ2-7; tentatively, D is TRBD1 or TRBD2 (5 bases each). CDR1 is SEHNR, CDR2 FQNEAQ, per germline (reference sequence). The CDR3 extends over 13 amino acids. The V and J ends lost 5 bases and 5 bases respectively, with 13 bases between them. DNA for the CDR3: TGTGCCAGCAGCGCCGGGGCAGACCACGAGCAGTACTTC. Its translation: CASSAGADHEQYF. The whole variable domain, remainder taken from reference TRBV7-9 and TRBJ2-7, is DTGVSQNPRHKITKRGQNVTFRCDPISEHNRLYWYRQTLGQGPEFLTYFQNEAQLEKSRLLSDRFSAERPKGSFSTLEIQRTEQGDSAMYLCASSAGADHEQYFGPGTRLTVT.

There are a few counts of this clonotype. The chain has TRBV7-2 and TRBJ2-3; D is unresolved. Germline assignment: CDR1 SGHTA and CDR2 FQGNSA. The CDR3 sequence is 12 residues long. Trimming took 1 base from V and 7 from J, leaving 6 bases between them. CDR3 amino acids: CASSLVDNTQYF. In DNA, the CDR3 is TGTGCCAGCAGCTTAGTGGATAATACGCAGTATTTT. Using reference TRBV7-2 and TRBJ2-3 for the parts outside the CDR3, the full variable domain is GAGVSQSPSNKVTEKGKDVELRCDPISGHTALYWYRQSLGQGLEFLIYFQGNSAPDKSGLPSDRFSAERTGGSVSTLTIQRTQQEDSAVYLCASSLVDNTQYFGPGTRLTVL.

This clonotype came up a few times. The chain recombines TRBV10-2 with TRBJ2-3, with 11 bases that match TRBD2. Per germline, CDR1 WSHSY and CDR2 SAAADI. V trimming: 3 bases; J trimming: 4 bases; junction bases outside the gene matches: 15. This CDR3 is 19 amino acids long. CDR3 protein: CASSDLAGGPELRADTQYF. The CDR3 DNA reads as TGCGCCAGCAGTGACCTAGCGGGGGGCCCCGAGCTGAGGGCAGATACGCAGTATTTT.

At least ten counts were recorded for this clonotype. The CDR3: CSVEEDKGHFYEQYF. In nucleotides, the CDR3 is TGCAGCGTTGAAGAAGATAAGGGACACTTTTACGAGCAGTACTTC. The gene calls are TRBV29-1 and TRBJ2-7; TRBD1 is a possible D gene (6 bases). V was cut by 0 bases and J by 4 bases, with 16 bases left in between. Germline CDR1 reads SQVTM; CDR2 reads ANQGSEA. This CDR3 spans 15 amino acids.